This T cell receptor beta chain was recovered during a study of T cell responses to AZD1222 COVID-19 vaccine. General study results and limits: Two AZD1222 doses significantly raised spike-specific TCR breadth and depth over controls.

As regards this clone: The antigen remains undetermined.

Generated by immunoSEQ multiplex PCR, the TCRdb table keeps only in-frame clones and is missing some. There are some 130,000 clones in the sample; 75% to 95% occur only once, and 6.5% to 8.5% lies in the top ten. V dropped 3 bases and J dropped 7; count of bases not matched to a gene: 2. This CDR3 is built from 14 residues. Per germline, CDR1 SGHVS and CDR2 FQNEAQ. The sequence was collected from an adult in good health. This chain connects TRBV7-8 to TRBJ1-5, with 11 bases lining up with TRBD1. The sequences come from peripheral blood, collected on day 0 of AZD1222 vaccination. CDR3 coding DNA: TGTGCCAGCAGCTTGGGGGACAGGGGGCAGCCCCAGCATTTT. It translates to CASSLGDRGQPQHF.